Below are 29 T cell receptor beta chains sequenced from a single sample in a study of Ad26.COV2.S vaccination and SARS-CoV-2 variants. Generated by immunoSEQ multiplex PCR, the TCRdb table keeps only in-frame clones and is missing some. This sample has fewer than 400,000 clones; 85% to 90% occur once, and the top ten carry 1.9%. As to treatment: around 19 received Ad26.COV2.S at low or high dose, single or two shots; a few received placebo; per-sample allocation not given. Day 63 following the first vaccine or placebo injection was when the samples were taken. The sample was peripheral blood, taken in a trial of Ad26.COV2.S vaccine versus placebo. The receptor source for this set is a person aged 18-60 years who received the Ad26.COV2.S COVID-19 vaccine or a placebo.

The rearrangement joins TRBV7-9 to TRBJ2-3, with D unresolved. The germline V and J ends were trimmed by 5 bases and 2 bases, with 11 bases remaining between them. CDR1 SEHNR and CDR2 FQNEAQ come from the germline V gene (reference sequence). The CDR3 sequence is 14 residues long. The CDR3 DNA sequence: TGTGCCAGCAGCCCTCTGGTATCCACAGATACGCAGTATTTT. Its translation: CASSPLVSTDTQYF.

The gene calls are TRBV27 and TRBJ1-2, with D perhaps matching TRBD1 (6 bases). The germline gives CDR1 MNHEY, CDR2 SMNVEV (reference sequence). V gave up 4 bases and J gave up 3 bases, with 12 bases separating them. The CDR3 contains 14 residues. The CDR3 bases are TGTGCCAGCAGTTCCCAGGGGTTGGACTATGGCTACACCTTC. Protein: CASSSQGLDYGYTF.

The rearrangement links TRBV19 to TRBJ1-6; 10 nucleotides line up with TRBD1. Germline V gene data show CDR1 as LNHDA and CDR2 as SQIVND (reference sequence). The CDR3 is made up of 14 amino acids. Trimming at V came to 3 bases and at J to 9 bases, leaving 2 bases not matched to a gene. CDR3 nucleotides: TGTGCCAGTAGTATCGACAGGGGGCGTTCACCCCTCCACTTT. The encoded protein is CASSIDRGRSPLHF.

V gene TRBV6-2 or TRBV6-3 combines with J gene TRBJ2-7, with 8 bases that match TRBD1. The V gene end was trimmed by 4 bases and the J gene end by 4 bases; junction bases not matched to a gene: 6. The CDR3 has 14 residues. Germline V CDR1 and CDR2: MNHEY, SVGEGT. In DNA form, the CDR3 reads TGTGCCAGCAGTTGGGGCCGACAGGGGTACGAGCAGTACTTC. Translation: CASSWGRQGYEQYF.

The chain is built from TRBV5-4 and TRBJ2-2; D is unclear. Germline V gene sequence: CDR1 SGHNT, CDR2 YYREEE (reference sequence). With 2 bases removed from V and 5 bases from J, the gap between germline ends came to 7 bases. The CDR3 is 13 residues long. The CDR3, as DNA: TGTGCCAGCAGCTTTTGGGCTACCGGGGAGCTGTTTTTT. Translation: CASSFWATGELFF.

The chain links TRBV7-9 to TRBJ1-4; no clear D. The CDR3 totals 14 residues. V was shortened by 5 bases and J by 6 bases, with 13 bases between the two germline ends. CDR1 SEHNR and CDR2 FQNEAQ come from the germline V gene (reference sequence). The CDR3 reads CASSPRVEDEKLFF. CDR3 sequence (DNA): TGTGCCAGCAGCCCTAGGGTGGAGGATGAAAAACTGTTTTTT.

V usage is TRBV5-1 and J usage is TRBJ2-3; 9 bases match TRBD2. Germline values: CDR1 SGHRS, CDR2 YFSETQ. The CDR3 spans 17 residues. V was clipped by 1 base and J by 2 bases; unmatched bases: 8. Here the CDR3 DNA reads TGCGCCAGCAGCTTGCGGGGCCCGGGACTAGCCACAGATACGCAGTATTTT. This translates into CASSLRGPGLATDTQYF.

The rearrangement joins TRBV5-1 to TRBJ2-2; the D is unclear. This CDR3 is 14 amino acids long. The germline gives CDR1 SGHRS, CDR2 YFSETQ. The ends were cut back, 0 bases at V and 5 bases at J, with 8 bases in the middle. CDR3 DNA: TGCGCCAGCAGCTTGGGACTGTCAACCGGGGAGCTGTTTTTT. Encoded protein: CASSLGLSTGELFF.

The chain recombines TRBV7-2 with TRBJ2-3, with D possibly matching TRBD1 (5 bases). This CDR3 contains 14 residues. Germline V CDR1 and CDR2: SGHTA, FQGNSA. V lost 1 base and J lost 2, with 7 bases in between. CDR3 sequence reads: CASSLGRDTDTQYF. The CDR3, as DNA: TGTGCCAGCAGCTTAGGCAGGGACACAGATACGCAGTATTTT. Full variable domain (remainder filled in from reference TRBV7-2 and TRBJ2-3): GAGVSQSPSNKVTEKGKDVELRCDPISGHTALYWYRQSLGQGLEFLIYFQGNSAPDKSGLPSDRFSAERTGGSVSTLTIQRTQQEDSAVYLCASSLGRDTDTQYFGPGTRLTVL.

The CDR3 nucleotides read TGTGCCAGCAGTCCGAGAAGGGGCACTGAAGCTTTCTTT. Translation gives CASSPRRGTEAFF. The chain links TRBV5-4 to TRBJ1-1; D may be TRBD1 (5 bases). The CDR3 has 13 residues. V lost 5 bases and J 4 bases, leaving 12 bases between the germline ends. Germline V gene lookup returns CDR1 SGHNT and CDR2 YYREEE (reference sequence). The entire variable domain, with the rest obtained from reference TRBV5-4 and TRBJ1-1, is as follows: ETGVTQSPTHLIKTRGQQVTLRCSSQSGHNTVSWYQQALGQGPQFIFQYYREEENGRGNFPPRFSGLQFPNYSSELNVNALELDDSALYLCASSPRRGTEAFFGQGTRLTVV.

The V gene is TRBV18, the J gene TRBJ2-5; D not resolved. V was clipped by 3 bases and J by 3 bases, with 11 bases between them. The CDR3 is made up of 14 amino acids. Germline lookup yields CDR1 KGHSH and CDR2 LQKENI. CDR3 coding DNA: TGTGCCAGCTCACCGGATCTGCAGGAAGAGACCCAGTACTTC. Amino acid sequence: CASSPDLQEETQYF.

The chain joins TRBV12-3 or TRBV12-4 to TRBJ1-1; D remains unclear. The germline V and J ends were trimmed by 5 bases and 3 bases, with 10 bases remaining between them. The CDR3 contains 13 residues. Here the CDR3 reads CASSVRAYTEAFF. The CDR3 nucleotides are TGTGCCAGCAGTGTTAGGGCGTACACTGAAGCTTTCTTT.

This clone was recorded a few times. This CDR3 reads CASSFNNSPLHF. The CDR3 coding sequence is TGTGCCAGCAGTTTCAATAATTCACCCCTCCACTTT. This sequence joins TRBV12-3 or TRBV12-4 and TRBJ1-6, with unresolved D. CDR3 length: 12 amino acids. The V end lost 3 bases, the J end lost 5 bases, and 2 bases lay between the germline ends.

This clone was recorded a few times. The chain employs TRBV18 and TRBJ1-1, with D unclear. The CDR3 is 17 amino acids. V lost 2 bases to trimming and J lost 0 bases, with 16 bases between them. CDR1 KGHSH and CDR2 LQKENI come from the germline V gene. CDR3 DNA: TGTGCCAGCTCACCATACACCCCGGGGAGGATGAACACTGAAGCTTTCTTT. Residues: CASSPYTPGRMNTEAFF.

This chain joins TRBV5-1 and TRBJ2-3; D possibly corresponds to TRBD1 (6 bases). This CDR3 is built from 14 residues. Trimming took 0 bases from V and 4 from J, leaving 9 bases between them. Germline lookup yields CDR1 SGHRS and CDR2 YFSETQ. CDR3 coding DNA: TGCGCCAGCAGCTTGGGACAGGTCGCAGATACGCAGTATTTT. It yields the protein CASSLGQVADTQYF.

The table lists this clone with a count of one. The J gene is TRBJ1-6, the V gene TRBV18; 7 bases are shared with TRBD1. The V gene end was trimmed by 6 bases and the J gene end by 10 bases; junction bases not matched to a gene: 9. The CDR3 has 14 amino acids. Germline V gene lookup returns CDR1 KGHSH and CDR2 LQKENI. The CDR3 is CASSRQGIGSPLHF. The DNA for the CDR3 is TGTGCCAGCTCTCGACAGGGTATCGGATCACCCCTCCACTTT.

The table lists this clone with a count of one. The chain has TRBV11-2 and TRBJ1-2; TRBD1 matches 9 bases. CDR1 SGHAT and CDR2 FQNNGV come from the germline V gene. Germline trimming cut 5 bases from V and 5 bases from J; bases unmatched to any gene: 6. The CDR3 covers 14 residues. CDR3 region: CASSPVGTGYGYTF. CDR3 in DNA: TGTGCCAGCAGCCCTGTAGGGACAGGGTATGGCTACACCTTC.

V and J are TRBV5-4 and TRBJ2-1; tentative D call: TRBD1 (6 bases). The CDR3 sequence is 15 residues long. In germline, CDR1 is SGHNT, CDR2 YYREEE (reference sequence). V lost 0 bases, J lost 6 bases, and 13 bases lay in between. The chain's CDR3 is CASSLETGLSNEQFF. In DNA form, the CDR3 reads TGTGCCAGCAGCTTGGAGACAGGATTGTCCAATGAGCAGTTCTTC.

The V call is TRBV3-1 (or the pseudogene TRBV3-2), the J call TRBJ2-7; TRBD1 agrees at 9 bases. CDR1 is LGHDT and CDR2 is YNNKEL in the germline V gene (reference sequence). This CDR3 is 17 amino acids long. Trimming at V came to 3 bases and at J to 1 base, leaving 10 bases not matched to a gene. CDR3 region: CASSHTTPGTGSYEQYF. The CDR3 DNA is TGTGCCAGCAGCCACACAACTCCCGGGACAGGGTCCTACGAGCAGTACTTC.

This clone was seen once. Other DNA sequences within the sample encode an identical CDR3. CDR3 sequence: CASSLDRETQYF. The CDR3, as DNA: TGTGCCAGCAGCTTAGACCGAGAGACCCAGTACTTC. The rearrangement joins TRBV11-2 to TRBJ2-5, with D unclear. The V end lost 0 bases, the J end lost 4 bases, and 3 bases lay between the germline ends. The CDR3 has 12 residues. Germline assignment: CDR1 SGHAT and CDR2 FQNNGV.

This clone has just one count. The rearrangement uses TRBV28 and TRBJ2-7, with TRBD1 matching 9 bases. The CDR3 consists of 15 residues. Germline lookup yields CDR1 MDHEN and CDR2 SYDVKM. The ends lost 5 bases at V and 2 bases at J; junction bases unmatched: 7. CDR3 in amino acids: CASSRPGQGTYEQYF. The CDR3 DNA follows: TGTGCCAGCAGTCGACCGGGACAGGGAACCTACGAGCAGTACTTC.

The chain is built from TRBV3-1 (or the pseudogene TRBV3-2) and TRBJ2-1; D might be TRBD1 or TRBD2, each matching 5 bases. The CDR3 consists of 14 residues. Germline V gives CDR1 LGHDT, CDR2 YNNKEL (reference sequence). Between the trimmed V and J ends, which lost 0 bases and 8 bases, there was a span of 11 bases. Here the CDR3 DNA reads TGTGCCAGCAGCCAAGATTGGGGACGCTATGAGCAGTTCTTC. Encoded protein: CASSQDWGRYEQFF.

The J gene is TRBJ2-5, the V gene TRBV12-3 or TRBV12-4, with unresolved D. The V end was cut by 6 bases, the J end by 8 bases, with 13 bases between. The CDR3 is 12 residues long. The CDR3 protein is CASSPLTRTQYF. The CDR3 nucleotides read TGTGCCAGCAGCCCACTTACGCGTACCCAGTACTTC.

V usage is TRBV18 and J usage is TRBJ1-2; perhaps TRBD1 as D (5 bases). V was shortened by 3 bases and J by 8 bases, with 13 bases between the two germline ends. Germline loops: CDR1 KGHSH, CDR2 LQKENI. The CDR3 length is 13 residues. In nucleotides, the CDR3 is TGTGCCAGCTCACCCAATCGACAGATAGGCTACACCTTC. Encoded protein: CASSPNRQIGYTF.

The V gene is TRBV3-1 (or the pseudogene TRBV3-2), the J gene TRBJ2-1, with D unresolved. Germline V lookup: CDR1 LGHDT, CDR2 YNNKEL (reference sequence). V was shortened by 7 bases and J by 0 bases, with 19 bases between the two germline ends. This CDR3 spans 17 amino acids. DNA of the CDR3: TGTGCCAGCATTCCCGCCCCGGGTCGAAGCTCCTACAATGAGCAGTTCTTC. Encoded protein: CASIPAPGRSSYNEQFF.

This clone was counted a single time. The chain joins TRBV4-1 to TRBJ2-7, with no clear D. Germline V lookup: CDR1 MGHRA, CDR2 YSYEKL. CDR3 size: 16 residues. V gave up 0 bases and J gave up 4 bases, with 16 bases separating them. The CDR3: CASSQDFSGSIYEQYF. The CDR3 DNA reads TGCGCCAGCAGCCAAGATTTTTCAGGTAGTATTTACGAGCAGTACTTC.

The chain carries TRBV9 and TRBJ1-3; 8 bases match TRBD1. This CDR3 is built from 17 residues. With 3 bases clipped from V and 0 bases from J, the junction kept 8 bases outside the gene matches. The V gene's germline CDR1 is SGDLS and CDR2 YYNGEE. Here the CDR3 reads CASSGGRGTGSGNTIYF. The CDR3 DNA sequence: TGTGCCAGCAGCGGAGGGCGGGGGACAGGCTCTGGAAACACCATATATTTT. The full variable domain, completed using reference TRBV9 and TRBJ1-3, is DSGVTQTPKHLITATGQRVTLRCSPRSGDLSVYWYQQSLDQGLQFLIQYYNGEERAKGNILERFSAQQFPDLHSELNLSSLELGDSALYFCASSGGRGTGSGNTIYFGEGSWLTVV.

The V gene is TRBV3-1 (or the pseudogene TRBV3-2), the J gene TRBJ2-3; 9 positions match TRBD1. The V gene end was trimmed by 6 bases and the J gene end by 4 bases; junction bases not matched to a gene: 8. The CDR3 is 15 residues long. Per germline, CDR1 LGHDT and CDR2 YNNKEL (reference sequence). The CDR3 loop reads CASRTGQGNADTQYF. CDR3 DNA sequence: TGTGCCAGCAGAACGGGACAGGGCAACGCAGATACGCAGTATTTT.

The V and J genes are TRBV29-1 and TRBJ1-1; unclear D gene. Germline V gene lookup returns CDR1 SQVTM and CDR2 ANQGSEA. The V gene lost 0 bases and the J gene lost 3 bases, with 8 bases spanning the gap. There are 13 residues in the CDR3. This CDR3 reads CSVEEARDTEAFF. The CDR3 DNA follows: TGCAGCGTTGAAGAGGCGAGGGACACTGAAGCTTTCTTT.